These 11 T cell receptor beta chains were all obtained from the same sample, sequenced in a study of T-cell memory formation after mild COVID-19. TCRdb re-analysed the 5' RACE reads in MiXCR, keeping a single row per CDR3 protein. The table lists some 210,000 distinct CDR3 sequences, 27% of them singletons. The sequencing sample was made of PBMCs or a T cell subset sorted from them (not recorded which). These receptors came from an adult woman who had mild COVID-19 (a few samples of this study predate the infection). Cell type and time point are not known.

This clonotype has only a few counts. The rearrangement links TRBV7-6 to TRBJ2-2, with D perhaps TRBD1 or TRBD2 (5 bases each). The CDR3 is 14 residues long. The germline V gene encodes CDR1 SGHVS and CDR2 FNYEAQ. The ends were cut back, 7 bases at V and 1 base at J, with 10 bases in the middle. The CDR3 bases are TGTGCCAGCACCGGGGCGCGGAACACCGGGGAGCTGTTTTTT. Its protein product is CASTGARNTGELFF.

The chain employs TRBV7-3 and TRBJ2-6, with D perhaps TRBD2 (5 bases). Germline CDR1 and CDR2: SGHTA and FQGTGA. The CDR3 has 15 amino acids. V lost 3 bases to trimming and J lost 0 bases, with 6 bases between them. CDR3: CASSLGASGANVLTF. In DNA, the CDR3 is TGTGCCAGCAGCTTGGGAGCCTCTGGGGCCAACGTCCTGACTTTC.

In its sample, this clonotype was seen a few times. The V and J genes are TRBV7-6 and TRBJ1-2; D might be TRBD1 (6 bases). CDR3 length equals 17 residues. Germline loops: CDR1 SGHVS, CDR2 FNYEAQ. V was clipped by 3 bases and J by 1 base, with 18 bases between them. This chain's CDR3 is CASSFNAKGGVNYGYTF. For the CDR3, the DNA is TGTGCCAGCAGCTTCAATGCGAAGGGGGGGGTTAACTATGGCTACACCTTC.

This clonotype came up once. The CDR3 bases are TGCAGTGCTAGCGGTCCAGATCAAGCACCTAGCACAGATACGCAGTATTTT. This encodes CSASGPDQAPSTDTQYF. The chain employs TRBV20-1 and TRBJ2-3, with unresolved D. V lost 3 bases to trimming and J lost 0 bases, with 19 bases between them. CDR3 length: 17 residues. Germline CDR1 and CDR2: DFQATT and SNEGSKA (reference sequence).

The chain carries TRBV9 and TRBJ1-2, with 7 bases that match TRBD1. CDR3 length: 17 amino acids. Germline values: CDR1 SGDLS, CDR2 YYNGEE. V lost 4 bases to trimming and J lost 3 bases; unmatched junction nucleotides: 15. CDR3 nucleotide sequence: TGTGCCAGCAGCCTAAGCCCCTCGGACAGGACTTACTATGGCTACACCTTC. Translated, it gives CASSLSPSDRTYYGYTF.

This clonotype was detected a few times. V usage is TRBV24-1 and J usage is TRBJ2-2, with D possibly being TRBD2 (6 bases). CDR3 length equals 13 residues. CDR1 is KGHDR and CDR2 is SFDVKD in the germline V gene. Between the trimmed V and J ends, which lost 12 bases and 6 bases, there was a span of 16 bases. The CDR3 DNA follows: TGTGCCGCGGGGACCTTCGGAGCCGGGGAGCTGTTTTTT. It translates to CAAGTFGAGELFF.

The rearrangement links TRBV19 to TRBJ2-7; D possibly corresponds to TRBD2 (7 bases). V was pared by 1 base and J by 4 bases, with 20 bases between. The CDR3 contains 17 residues. In germline, CDR1 is LNHDA, CDR2 SQIVND (reference sequence). In nucleotides, the CDR3 is TGTGCCAGTAGTATAGGGTCCGGCGGGGGACACCAATACGAGCAGTACTTC. It yields the protein CASSIGSGGGHQYEQYF. Together with reference TRBV19 and TRBJ2-7, the CDR3 gives the full variable domain: DGGITQSPKYLFRKEGQNVTLSCEQNLNHDAMYWYRQDPGQGLRLIYYSQIVNDFQKGDIAEGYSVSREKKESFPLTVTSAQKNPTAFYLCASSIGSGGGHQYEQYFGPGTRLTVT.

This clonotype was picked up a small number of times. This chain links TRBV9 with TRBJ2-2; 7 bases align to TRBD2. J lost 5 bases, V lost 4 bases, and 8 bases had no gene match. The CDR3 is 15 residues long. Germline V gene lookup returns CDR1 SGDLS and CDR2 YYNGEE. The CDR3 reads CASSLDAGGTGELFF. The CDR3 nucleotides read TGTGCCAGCAGCCTTGACGCCGGGGGGACCGGGGAGCTGTTTTTT.

V gene TRBV20-1 combines with J gene TRBJ1-5; D is perhaps TRBD1 (5 bases). Germline-derived CDR1 and CDR2 are DFQATT and SNEGSKA (reference sequence). The CDR3 spans 13 residues. The V end lost 2 bases, the J end lost 6 bases, and 11 bases lay between the germline ends. CDR3 in amino acids: CSARLGGTQPQHF. CDR3 in DNA: TGCAGTGCTAGACTCGGGGGGACTCAGCCCCAGCATTTT.

This clonotype occurred a few times. The chain recombines TRBV7-2 with TRBJ1-6; a possible D gene is TRBD1 (5 bases). Trimming shortened V by 5 bases and J by 7 bases, and 18 bases separated the two germline ends. Germline CDR1 is SGHTA and CDR2 is FQGNSA. The CDR3 length is 16 residues. CDR3 DNA: TGTGCCAGCAGCACTCGACAGACCACGGGGAATTCACCCCTCCACTTT. Translating it yields CASSTRQTTGNSPLHF.

For this clonotype: A junction end diverges from the germline sequence, so it may reflect a read error. The chain's CDR3 is CLQEPNTEAFF. As DNA, the CDR3 is TGCTTACAGGAGCCTAACACTGAAGCTTTCTTT. J is TRBJ1-1 and V is TRBV10-3; perhaps TRBD1 as D (5 bases). This CDR3 contains 11 residues. Germline CDR1 reads ENHRY; CDR2 reads SYGVKD.